One and the same sample provided the 10 T cell receptor beta chains below, sequenced in a study of beta chain features in type 1 diabetes. Reverse transcription of all isolated RNA meant that expressed TCRB transcripts were sequenced. Some clones are missing from TCRdb's copy, which holds only in-frame ones; the method was immunoSEQ multiplex PCR. Among just over 600,000 clones listed, around 15% were seen once. The sequencing sample was made of naive CD4+ T cells from blood. Source of these receptors: a young man in good health.

The V gene is TRBV18, the J gene TRBJ2-7; D perhaps matches TRBD1 (5 bases). The germline gives CDR1 KGHSH, CDR2 LQKENI. There are 15 residues in the CDR3. Trimming pared 1 base from V and 2 bases from J, leaving 12 bases between. The CDR3 protein is CASSPQPGPTYEQYF. For the CDR3, the DNA is TGTGCCAGCTCACCACAGCCAGGGCCAACCTACGAGCAGTACTTC.

The V call is TRBV30, the J call TRBJ1-2, with 9 bases lining up with TRBD1. The CDR3 consists of 12 residues. After removal of 3 bases from V and 8 bases from J, the junction contained 4 bases not matched to a gene. Germline V lookup: CDR1 GTSNPN, CDR2 SVGIG (reference sequence). The CDR3 sequence: CAWSRTGVGYTF. CDR3 nucleotides: TGTGCCTGGAGCCGGACAGGGGTCGGCTACACCTTC.

This clone was found a few times. The genes are TRBV6-5 and TRBJ1-2; a weak D match, TRBD1 (5 bases). The CDR3 is 14 amino acids. Germline V CDR1 and CDR2: MNHEY, SVGAGI. Trimming shortened V by 7 bases and J by 5 bases, and 17 bases separated the two germline ends. The CDR3 DNA sequence: TGTGCCAGCACATACGGGACGGGAGGGTATGGCTACACCTTC. It codes for CASTYGTGGYGYTF.

The chain joins TRBV5-1 to TRBJ2-6; no firm D call. Per the germline V gene, CDR1 is SGHRS and CDR2 is YFSETQ. The ends were cut back, 8 bases at V and 0 bases at J, with 6 bases in the middle. The CDR3 spans 13 residues. The CDR3 nucleotides are TGCGCCAGTAGAGACTCTGGGGCCAACGTCCTGACTTTC. Protein: CASRDSGANVLTF.

The chain employs TRBV5-4 and TRBJ2-1; possible D gene TRBD2, 6 bases. The CDR3 runs 15 residues. Trimming took 1 base from V and 4 from J, leaving 12 bases between them. Germline V gene data show CDR1 as SGHNT and CDR2 as YYREEE (reference sequence). In DNA, the CDR3 is TGTGCCAGCAGCTTGTTAGTAGCGGCTTACAATGAGCAGTTCTTC. This gives the protein CASSLLVAAYNEQFF. The full variable domain, completed using reference TRBV5-4 and TRBJ2-1, is ETGVTQSPTHLIKTRGQQVTLRCSSQSGHNTVSWYQQALGQGPQFIFQYYREEENGRGNFPPRFSGLQFPNYSSELNVNALELDDSALYLCASSLLVAAYNEQFFGPGTRLTVL.

This sequence joins TRBV10-3 and TRBJ1-1, with D unclear. The CDR3 runs to 12 residues. The V end was cut by 4 bases, the J end by 3 bases, with 6 bases between. Germline CDR1 reads ENHRY; CDR2 reads SYGVKD. The CDR3 here is CAISGVDTEAFF. CDR3 sequence (DNA): TGTGCCATCAGTGGGGTCGACACTGAAGCTTTCTTT.

The rearrangement links TRBV5-1 to TRBJ2-5, with D possibly being TRBD1 (6 bases). This CDR3 region has 16 residues. Trimming cost V 2 bases and J 5 bases, with 19 bases left between them. Germline V gene data show CDR1 as SGHRS and CDR2 as YFSETQ. This CDR3 reads CASSLHQGPVGETQYF. Written as DNA, the CDR3 is TGCGCCAGCAGCTTACATCAGGGGCCAGTTGGGGAGACCCAGTACTTC.

This clone has only a few counts. The chain recombines TRBV10-3 with TRBJ1-5, with a weak D call TRBD1 (5 bases). Per the germline V gene, CDR1 is ENHRY and CDR2 is SYGVKD. Trimming removed 4 bases at V and 0 bases at J, with 7 bases between. The CDR3 runs to 14 residues. CDR3 sequence: CAISGQISNQPQHF. The CDR3 DNA sequence: TGTGCCATCAGTGGACAGATTAGCAATCAGCCCCAGCATTTT.

There are a few counts of this clone. The CDR3 bases are TGTGCCAGCTCACCCGGGACCGCACGTTACAATGAGCAGTTCTTC. As protein: CASSPGTARYNEQFF. V and J are TRBV18 and TRBJ2-1; D is possibly TRBD1 or TRBD2 (5 bases each). Germline CDR1 and CDR2: KGHSH and LQKENI. V dropped 3 bases and J dropped 4 bases, with 13 bases sitting between them. This CDR3 contains 15 residues.

DNA for the CDR3: TGCGCCAGCAGCCGGAGGGTGGGGTGGGCAGATACGCAGTATTTT. It specifies CASSRRVGWADTQYF. V gene TRBV4-3 combines with J gene TRBJ2-3; possibly TRBD2 for D (6 bases). CDR3 length equals 15 residues. Germline V gene lookup returns CDR1 LGHNA and CDR2 YSLEER. Trimming cost V 4 bases and J 4 bases, with 15 bases left between them.